The source of this T cell receptor (beta chain) is a study of Tregs in tolerant kidney transplant recipients. Study outcomes and limitations: This study did not directly address biological reproducibility.

V trimming: 2 bases; J trimming: 5 bases; junction bases outside the gene matches: 7. The CDR3 length is 15 residues. CDR1 KGHSH and CDR2 LQKENI come from the germline V gene. Repertoires were generated with immunoSEQ multiplex PCR, while TCRdb's copy carries only in-frame clones and drops some. The repertoire has about 240,000 clones, roughly four fifths of them found once; the top ten carry roughly 0.67%. In the case of this clone: The target antigen is unknown.

This clonotype originated in a human donor in good health. The V call is TRBV18, the J call TRBJ2-5; 8 nucleotides agree with TRBD1. What was sequenced was CD4+ T cells from blood. The CDR3 region is CASSPGTGHRETQYF. CDR3 nucleotides: TGTGCCAGCTCACCAGGGACAGGTCATAGGGAGACCCAGTACTTC.